The rows below give T cell receptor beta chains drawn from one sample of a study of T cells after yellow fever vaccination. TCRdb ran MiXCR on the 5' RACE reads and lists one entry per CDR3 protein. The sample carries 250,000 or so distinct CDR3 sequences, less than 8.5% recorded once. Sequencing was performed on CD4+ T cells sorted from PBMCs, taken 15 days after the yellow fever booster vaccination. The source is a man aged 25-40 years who received the YFV17D yellow fever vaccine. CDR3s include the opening cysteine and the closing phenylalanine or tryptophan. Each record gives: J gene, V gene, clone size, D gene, CDR3 protein, CDR3 DNA. D genes are given only for firm matches. For some rows the clone size is stated as once, few or many, or as a class when expanded; others skip it.

>TRBJ2-5|TRBV20-1|-|-
CSAHQQETQYF
TGCAGTGCCCACCAGCAAGAGACCCAGTACTTC
>TRBJ2-3|TRBV5-1|-|-
CASSQVGYSTDTQYF
TGCGCCAGCAGCCAGGTGGGCTACTCCACAGATACGCAGTATTTT
>TRBJ2-3|TRBV4-3|-|-
CASSQGRTSSTDTQYF
TGCGCCAGCAGCCAAGGAAGGACTTCTTCCACAGATACGCAGTATTTT
>TRBJ2-7|TRBV6-1|-|-
CASSREAPYEQYF
TGTGCCAGCAGTCGAGAAGCCCCCTACGAGCAGTACTTC
>TRBJ2-5|TRBV7-2|many|TRBD2
CASSLWGTSGSGETQYF
TGTGCCAGCAGCTTATGGGGGACTAGCGGGAGTGGAGAGACCCAGTACTTC
>TRBJ2-3|TRBV12-3/TRBV12-4|many|-
CASGKFPDTQYF
TGTGCCAGCGGGAAGTTTCCGGATACGCAGTATTTT
>TRBJ2-1|TRBV9|many|TRBD2
CASSVSTSGIRQFF
TGTGCCAGCAGCGTTAGTACTAGCGGGATTCGGCAGTTCTTC
>TRBJ1-2|TRBV20-1|few|-
CSARDSRQTEGGYTF
TGCAGTGCTAGAGATAGTCGGCAGACGGAGGGTGGCTACACCTTC
>TRBJ2-7|TRBV6-6|-|TRBD1
CASRAGQGYEQYF
TGTGCCAGCAGGGCGGGACAGGGCTACGAGCAGTACTTC
>TRBJ2-5|TRBV5-1|-|-
CASSHPGSQETQYF
TGCGCCAGCAGCCACCCTGGCAGCCAAGAGACCCAGTACTTC
>TRBJ2-3|TRBV19|many|TRBD2
CASSTLTSGRKTDTQYF
TGTGCCAGTAGTACCCTTACTAGCGGGAGAAAGACAGATACGCAGTATTTT
>TRBJ2-1|TRBV20-1|many|-
CSARSWGRHNEQFF
TGCAGTGCTAGGAGCTGGGGTAGGCACAATGAGCAGTTCTTC
>TRBJ2-3|TRBV29-1|many|TRBD2
CSVVTGGGPADTQYF
TGCAGCGTTGTCACTGGGGGAGGGCCGGCAGATACGCAGTATTTT
>TRBJ2-6|TRBV4-3|few|-
CASSQERPSGANVLTF
TGCGCCAGCAGCCAAGAAAGGCCCTCTGGGGCCAACGTCCTGACTTTC
>TRBJ2-7|TRBV12-3/TRBV12-4|many|TRBD2
CASSLAGAYEQYF
TGTGCCAGCAGTCTGGCGGGGGCCTACGAGCAGTACTTC
>TRBJ2-5|TRBV12-5|-|TRBD1
CASGRDRGLETQYF
TGTGCTAGTGGTCGTGACAGGGGGCTTGAGACCCAGTACTTC
>TRBJ2-1|TRBV19|-|-
CASTPGRRNEQFF
TGTGCCAGTACCCCAGGACGTCGCAATGAGCAGTTCTTC
>TRBJ2-3|TRBV19|many|TRBD1
CASTGTGITDTQYF
TGTGCCAGCACCGGGACAGGGATCACAGATACGCAGTATTTT
>TRBJ2-1|TRBV6-2/TRBV6-3|many|TRBD2
CATRGREGNEQFF
TGTGCCACCAGAGGGCGGGAGGGCAATGAGCAGTTCTTC
>TRBJ1-2|TRBV5-6|-|-
CASSLDRTFYGYTF
TGTGCCAGCAGCTTAGACAGAACCTTCTATGGCTACACCTTC
>TRBJ2-3|TRBV7-3|few|-
CASRSKHPRGNSDTQYF
TGTGCCAGCAGATCCAAACACCCTCGGGGGAATAGTGATACGCAGTATTTT
>TRBJ1-1|TRBV12-3/TRBV12-4|-|-
CASSLVPTEAFF
TGTGCCAGCAGTTTAGTCCCCACTGAAGCTTTCTTT
>TRBJ2-5|TRBV28|many|-
CASRWGDRALETQYF
TGTGCCAGCAGGTGGGGGGACCGAGCCCTAGAGACCCAGTACTTC
>TRBJ2-1|TRBV24-1|many|-
CATSGVTDHEQFF
TGTGCCACCAGTGGGGTCACGGACCATGAGCAGTTCTTC
>TRBJ2-3|TRBV9|-|-
CASSLNPAGTDTQYF
TGTGCCAGCAGCTTAAATCCGGCGGGCACAGATACGCAGTATTTT
>TRBJ2-5|TRBV3-1|-|-
CASCQERLGRRKETQYF
TGTGCCAGCTGCCAAGAACGGTTGGGGAGGAGGAAAGAGACCCAGTACTTC
>TRBJ2-2|TRBV5-5|many|-
CASSSQRELFF
TGTGCCAGCAGCTCACAAAGGGAGCTGTTTTTT
>TRBJ2-1|TRBV4-2|many|-
CASSQGNYPNEQFF
TGTGCCAGCAGCCAAGGTAACTACCCCAATGAGCAGTTCTTC
>TRBJ2-3|TRBV6-2/TRBV6-3|many|-
CASSWGTDTQYF
TGTGCCAGCAGTTGGGGCACAGATACGCAGTATTTT
>TRBJ2-1|TRBV20-1|few|-
CSATSGPATNEQFF
TGCAGTGCGACCTCGGGCCCTGCCACCAATGAGCAGTTCTTC
>TRBJ2-7|TRBV10-3|many|-
CAISGIAATDYEQYF
TGTGCCATCAGTGGGATAGCGGCAACTGACTACGAGCAGTACTTC
>TRBJ1-2|TRBV20-1|once|-
CSATKHDLGGGYTF
TGCAGTGCGACCAAACACGATCTTGGGGGGGGCTACACCTTC
>TRBJ2-1|TRBV4-2|-|-
CASSQATANNEQFF
TGTGCCAGCAGCCAAGCGACGGCGAACAATGAGCAGTTCTTC
>TRBJ2-3|TRBV20-1|many|-
CSARDPRGSTDTQYF
TGCAGTGCTAGAGATCCTCGAGGCAGCACAGATACGCAGTATTTT
>TRBJ2-3|TRBV6-4|many|-
CASRMFVPTFTDTQYF
TGTGCCAGCAGGATGTTCGTACCCACCTTCACAGATACGCAGTATTTT
>TRBJ2-3|TRBV5-1|-|TRBD2
CASGLAGVEDTQYF
TGCGCCAGCGGTCTAGCGGGAGTAGAAGATACGCAGTATTTT
>TRBJ1-5|TRBV4-2|few|-
CASSQDPAGDQPQHF
TGTGCCAGCAGCCAAGATCCGGCAGGGGATCAGCCCCAGCATTTT
>TRBJ2-2|TRBV5-4|-|-
CASSLVGAHTGELFF
TGTGCCAGCAGCTTGGTAGGGGCACACACCGGGGAGCTGTTTTTT
>TRBJ2-3|TRBV29-1|many|-
CSVEWGSGTDTQYF
TGCAGCGTTGAATGGGGTAGCGGCACAGATACGCAGTATTTT
>TRBJ1-3|TRBV11-2|-|TRBD1
CASSLIQGADTIYF
TGTGCCAGCAGCTTAATTCAGGGGGCCGACACCATATATTTT
>TRBJ2-5|TRBV20-1|-|-
CSARRLETQYF
TGCAGTGCTAGAAGATTAGAGACCCAGTACTTC
>TRBJ1-4|TRBV25-1|few|TRBD1
CASSPTGGFEKLFF
TGTGCCAGCAGCCCGACAGGGGGCTTTGAAAAACTGTTTTTT